This is a list of T cell receptor beta chains from one sample in a study of T cell repertoires in cytomegalovirus infection. TCRdb itself ran the reads through MiXCR, one entry per CDR3 protein. The sample shows some 450,000 distinct CDR3 sequences, 30% to 40% of them seen only once. Sequenced: PBMCs. These receptors all come from a human donor in good health (CMV status not recorded). Some clones in this sample may be carry-over from other donors' samples. The CDR3 runs from the conserved cysteine through the conserved F or W. D genes are given only for firm matches. Clone size appears in some rows only: once, few, many, or a class for an expanded clone.

v_gene: TRBV27; j_gene: TRBJ1-6; d_gene: .; abundance: few; CDR3aa: CASSLGMANSPLHF; CDR3nt: TGTGCCAGCAGTTTGGGGATGGCGAATTCACCCCTCCACTTT
v_gene: TRBV3-1; j_gene: TRBJ2-2; d_gene: .; abundance: .; CDR3aa: CASSQVRAGPIGGELFF; CDR3nt: TGTGCCAGCAGCCAAGTTAGGGCGGGGCCCATAGGCGGGGAGCTGTTTTTT
v_gene: TRBV6-1; j_gene: TRBJ2-7; d_gene: .; abundance: few; CDR3aa: CASNPGAAGSYEQYF; CDR3nt: TGTGCCAGCAATCCGGGCGCAGCGGGCTCCTACGAGCAGTACTTC
v_gene: TRBV6-2/TRBV6-3; j_gene: TRBJ2-1; d_gene: .; abundance: few; CDR3aa: CASSYGPGGQDNEQFF; CDR3nt: TGTGCCAGCAGTTACGGTCCGGGGGGACAGGACAATGAGCAGTTCTTC
v_gene: TRBV5-8; j_gene: TRBJ2-7; d_gene: TRBD2; abundance: .; CDR3aa: CASSFGGLAGFYEQYF; CDR3nt: TGTGCCAGCAGCTTTGGGGGGCTAGCGGGCTTCTACGAGCAGTACTTC
v_gene: TRBV2; j_gene: TRBJ1-6; d_gene: TRBD1; abundance: .; CDR3aa: CASSRDSSNSPLHF; CDR3nt: TGTGCCAGCAGCCGGGACAGCTCCAATTCACCCCTCCACTTT
v_gene: TRBV29-1; j_gene: TRBJ1-1; d_gene: .; abundance: .; CDR3aa: CSVEVSGASTEAFF; CDR3nt: TGCAGCGTTGAAGTATCGGGGGCGAGCACTGAAGCTTTCTTT
v_gene: TRBV7-2; j_gene: TRBJ2-1; d_gene: TRBD2; abundance: many; CDR3aa: CASNREASGPNEQFF; CDR3nt: TGTGCCAGCAACAGGGAGGCTAGCGGGCCTAATGAGCAGTTCTTC
v_gene: TRBV7-8; j_gene: TRBJ1-3; d_gene: .; abundance: many; CDR3aa: CASSLDRNLGNTIYF; CDR3nt: TGTGCCAGCAGCCTAGACAGGAACCTAGGAAACACCATATATTTT
v_gene: TRBV5-5; j_gene: TRBJ1-2; d_gene: .; abundance: .; CDR3aa: CASSTEGHNYGYTF; CDR3nt: TGTGCCAGCAGTACAGAGGGGCATAACTATGGCTACACCTTC
v_gene: TRBV6-5; j_gene: TRBJ2-7; d_gene: .; abundance: once; CDR3aa: CASSYHGTQVYEQYF; CDR3nt: TGTGCCAGCAGTTACCACGGGACTCAGGTCTACGAGCAGTACTTC
v_gene: TRBV24-1; j_gene: TRBJ2-3; d_gene: TRBD2; abundance: .; CDR3aa: CATSDSPGLAGAGSTDTQYF; CDR3nt: TGTGCCACCAGTGATTCCCCGGGGCTAGCGGGGGCCGGGAGCACAGATACGCAGTATTTT
v_gene: TRBV3-1; j_gene: TRBJ2-7; d_gene: .; abundance: .; CDR3aa: CASSPRQDTYEQYF; CDR3nt: TGTGCCAGCAGCCCCCGACAGGATACCTACGAGCAGTACTTC
v_gene: TRBV14; j_gene: TRBJ2-1; d_gene: .; abundance: .; CDR3aa: CASSQVWDLGYNEQFF; CDR3nt: TGTGCCAGCAGCCAAGTTTGGGATCTCGGGTACAATGAGCAGTTCTTC
v_gene: TRBV7-6; j_gene: TRBJ1-3; d_gene: .; abundance: many; CDR3aa: CASSLWDDTIYF; CDR3nt: TGTGCCAGCAGCTTATGGGATGACACCATATATTTT
v_gene: TRBV4-1; j_gene: TRBJ2-1; d_gene: TRBD2; abundance: .; CDR3aa: CASSLRTSGHYNEQFF; CDR3nt: TGCGCCAGCAGCCTCAGGACTAGCGGTCACTACAATGAGCAGTTCTTC
v_gene: TRBV7-2; j_gene: TRBJ2-1; d_gene: TRBD1; abundance: few; CDR3aa: CASSLRARGSINEQFF; CDR3nt: TGTGCCAGCAGCCTAAGAGCCAGGGGGTCAATTAATGAGCAGTTCTTC
v_gene: TRBV29-1; j_gene: TRBJ2-7; d_gene: .; abundance: .; CDR3aa: CSVGKNWGAEQYF; CDR3nt: TGCAGCGTTGGCAAGAATTGGGGGGCCGAGCAGTACTTC
v_gene: TRBV12-5; j_gene: TRBJ1-1; d_gene: .; abundance: .; CDR3aa: CASGFMGNTEAFF; CDR3nt: TGTGCTAGTGGCTTCATGGGGAACACTGAAGCTTTCTTT
v_gene: TRBV28; j_gene: TRBJ2-5; d_gene: .; abundance: few; CDR3aa: CAARGETQYF; CDR3nt: TGTGCCGCACGGGGAGAGACCCAGTACTTC
v_gene: TRBV20-1; j_gene: TRBJ2-7; d_gene: .; abundance: many; CDR3aa: CSASNDPLSSSPQNF; CDR3nt: TGCAGTGCTTCCAACGACCCCCTTTCTAGCTCCCCACAAAACTTC
v_gene: TRBV12-3/TRBV12-4; j_gene: TRBJ2-1; d_gene: TRBD2; abundance: many; CDR3aa: CASSFRLAGAYNEQFF; CDR3nt: TGTGCCAGCAGTTTCCGACTAGCGGGGGCCTACAATGAGCAGTTCTTC
v_gene: TRBV4-1; j_gene: TRBJ1-1; d_gene: .; abundance: many; CDR3aa: CASSRPLNTEAFF; CDR3nt: TGCGCCAGCAGTCGGCCTTTGAACACTGAAGCTTTCTTT
v_gene: TRBV5-6; j_gene: TRBJ2-3; d_gene: TRBD1; abundance: .; CDR3aa: CASSFSVGQGANTQYF; CDR3nt: TGTGCCAGCAGCTTCTCAGTGGGACAGGGGGCAAATACGCAGTATTTT
v_gene: TRBV7-8; j_gene: TRBJ1-5; d_gene: .; abundance: many; CDR3aa: CASSSPAVGNQPQHF; CDR3nt: TGTGCCAGCAGCTCTCCGGCCGTCGGGAATCAGCCCCAGCATTTT
v_gene: TRBV19; j_gene: TRBJ2-3; d_gene: .; abundance: few; CDR3aa: CASSIGYPEGTDTQYF; CDR3nt: TGTGCCAGTAGTATAGGATACCCGGAGGGCACAGATACGCAGTATTTT
v_gene: TRBV7-2; j_gene: TRBJ2-4; d_gene: TRBD2; abundance: many; CDR3aa: CASSLRTSGNIQYF; CDR3nt: TGTGCCAGCAGCTTGAGGACTAGCGGAAACATTCAGTACTTC
v_gene: TRBV7-2; j_gene: TRBJ1-5; d_gene: .; abundance: few; CDR3aa: CASSLQLGAGQPQHF; CDR3nt: TGTGCCAGCAGCTTACAACTTGGGGCGGGTCAGCCCCAGCATTTT
v_gene: TRBV28; j_gene: TRBJ2-7; d_gene: .; abundance: .; CDR3aa: CASSAPDSLRAYEQYF; CDR3nt: TGTGCCAGCAGTGCCCCTGACAGTCTCCGAGCCTACGAGCAGTACTTC
v_gene: TRBV7-2; j_gene: TRBJ1-4; d_gene: .; abundance: many; CDR3aa: CASSPGLVGEKLFF; CDR3nt: TGTGCCAGCAGCCCCGGGTTAGTCGGTGAAAAACTGTTTTTT
v_gene: TRBV12-3/TRBV12-4; j_gene: TRBJ2-3; d_gene: .; abundance: .; CDR3aa: CASSLRLYTQYF; CDR3nt: TGTGCCAGCAGTTTAAGGCTTTATACGCAGTATTTT
v_gene: TRBV12-5; j_gene: TRBJ2-7; d_gene: .; abundance: .; CDR3aa: CASGMDYEQYF; CDR3nt: TGTGCTAGTGGAATGGACTACGAGCAGTACTTC
v_gene: TRBV11-2; j_gene: TRBJ1-1; d_gene: .; abundance: few; CDR3aa: CASTPTLRNTEAFF; CDR3nt: TGTGCCAGCACACCGACTCTCAGGAACACTGAAGCTTTCTTT
v_gene: TRBV6-2/TRBV6-3; j_gene: TRBJ2-1; d_gene: TRBD2; abundance: .; CDR3aa: CASRRPYGGGKYNEQFF; CDR3nt: TGTGCCAGCAGACGCCCTTACGGCGGGGGAAAATACAATGAGCAGTTCTTC
v_gene: TRBV14; j_gene: TRBJ1-6; d_gene: .; abundance: .; CDR3aa: CASSLITGLNSPLHF; CDR3nt: TGTGCCAGCAGCCTCATAACCGGATTGAATTCACCCCTCCACTTT
v_gene: TRBV28; j_gene: TRBJ2-7; d_gene: TRBD1; abundance: .; CDR3aa: CASSLRTGGIRYEQYF; CDR3nt: TGTGCCAGCAGTTTACGGACAGGGGGCATTCGGTACGAGCAGTACTTC
v_gene: TRBV4-3; j_gene: TRBJ1-2; d_gene: .; abundance: .; CDR3aa: CASSQSRIANYGYTF; CDR3nt: TGCGCCAGCAGCCAATCCCGGATCGCTAACTATGGCTACACCTTC
v_gene: TRBV6-5; j_gene: TRBJ1-2; d_gene: .; abundance: .; CDR3aa: CASSYSKRTAYYGYTF; CDR3nt: TGTGCCAGCAGTTACTCGAAAAGGACCGCCTACTATGGCTACACCTTC
v_gene: TRBV20-1; j_gene: TRBJ1-6; d_gene: .; abundance: .; CDR3aa: CSASFPYRSGVINNSPLHF; CDR3nt: TGCAGTGCTTCATTCCCTTACCGCAGCGGTGTTATTAATAATTCACCCCTCCACTTT
v_gene: TRBV12-3/TRBV12-4; j_gene: TRBJ2-2; d_gene: TRBD1; abundance: .; CDR3aa: CASRRTGGVLPGELFF; CDR3nt: TGTGCCAGCAGGCGTACAGGGGGAGTCTTACCCGGGGAGCTGTTTTTT
v_gene: TRBV6-1; j_gene: TRBJ2-3; d_gene: TRBD2; abundance: .; CDR3aa: CASSESGGRTDTQYF; CDR3nt: TGTGCCAGCAGTGAATCGGGGGGGCGGACAGATACGCAGTATTTT
v_gene: TRBV7-9; j_gene: TRBJ1-5; d_gene: .; abundance: many; CDR3aa: CASSPGYSNQPQHF; CDR3nt: TGTGCCAGCAGCCCCGGGTATAGCAATCAGCCCCAGCATTTT
v_gene: TRBV6-2/TRBV6-3; j_gene: TRBJ2-1; d_gene: TRBD2; abundance: .; CDR3aa: CASSYVAGNEQFF; CDR3nt: TGTGCCAGCAGTTACGTAGCGGGCAATGAGCAGTTCTTC
v_gene: TRBV7-6; j_gene: TRBJ2-3; d_gene: .; abundance: .; CDR3aa: CASSLGEGSSTDTPSF; CDR3nt: TGTGCCAGCAGCTTAGGGGAAGGATCTAGCACAGATACGCCGTCTTTT
v_gene: TRBV20-1; j_gene: TRBJ2-7; d_gene: TRBD1; abundance: few; CDR3aa: CSALDRHIYEQYF; CDR3nt: TGCAGTGCCCTGGACAGGCATATCTACGAGCAGTACTTC
v_gene: TRBV7-2; j_gene: TRBJ1-1; d_gene: .; abundance: many; CDR3aa: CASSPRTEWNTEAFF; CDR3nt: TGTGCCAGCAGCCCCCGGACCGAGTGGAACACTGAAGCTTTCTTT
v_gene: TRBV5-1; j_gene: TRBJ1-1; d_gene: .; abundance: few; CDR3aa: CASSLVGGRNTEAFF; CDR3nt: TGCGCCAGCAGCCTGGTGGGCGGTCGGAACACTGAAGCTTTCTTT
v_gene: TRBV7-8; j_gene: TRBJ2-7; d_gene: .; abundance: few; CDR3aa: CASSFYYEQYF; CDR3nt: TGTGCCAGCAGCTTCTATTACGAGCAGTACTTC
v_gene: TRBV15; j_gene: TRBJ2-3; d_gene: .; abundance: .; CDR3aa: CATSRDRFPDTQYF; CDR3nt: TGTGCCACCAGCAGAGATCGGTTTCCAGATACGCAGTATTTT
v_gene: TRBV4-2; j_gene: TRBJ1-6; d_gene: TRBD1; abundance: few; CDR3aa: CASSPRTGQNSPLHF; CDR3nt: TGTGCCAGCAGCCCCCGGACAGGGCAAAATTCACCCCTCCACTTT
v_gene: TRBV24-1; j_gene: TRBJ2-3; d_gene: .; abundance: .; CDR3aa: CATSDPTDTQYF; CDR3nt: TGTGCCACCAGTGACCCCACAGATACGCAGTATTTT
v_gene: TRBV20-1; j_gene: TRBJ1-1; d_gene: .; abundance: .; CDR3aa: CSAAGGWNTEAFF; CDR3nt: TGCAGTGCCGCCGGGGGGTGGAACACTGAAGCTTTCTTT
v_gene: TRBV2; j_gene: TRBJ2-4; d_gene: TRBD1; abundance: .; CDR3aa: CASSGDSSFGNIQYF; CDR3nt: TGTGCCAGCAGTGGGGACAGCTCATTCGGGAACATTCAGTACTTC
v_gene: TRBV19; j_gene: TRBJ1-5; d_gene: .; abundance: few; CDR3aa: CASSIGPIRASSNQPQHF; CDR3nt: TGTGCCAGTAGTATTGGCCCAATCAGGGCATCTAGCAATCAGCCCCAGCATTTT
v_gene: TRBV7-2; j_gene: TRBJ2-1; d_gene: TRBD1; abundance: few; CDR3aa: CASTAWQGAVNEQFF; CDR3nt: TGTGCCAGCACCGCCTGGCAGGGGGCCGTCAATGAGCAGTTCTTC